This T cell receptor beta chain was recovered during a study of shared clonotypes between healthy human individuals. The CDR3 extends over 11 amino acids. CDR1 is SGHRS and CDR2 is YFSETQ in the germline V gene. V shed 7 bases and J shed 7 bases, with 8 bases lying between them. The assay was immunoSEQ multiplex PCR, and TCRdb's table has in-frame clones only and misses some. The sample contains some 2,500,000 clones, 85% to 95% of which appear only once. The sample consisted of naive CD4+ T cells from PBMCs. Subset noted: CD45RA+ positively selected. The chain is built from TRBV5-1 and TRBJ2-2, with D possibly being TRBD1 (6 bases). The sequence derives from a man aged 18 to 29 in good health. Some clones in this sample may be carry-over from other donors' samples. The CDR3 loop reads CASGGNGELFF. CDR3 DNA sequence: TGCGCCAGCGGGGGCAACGGGGAGCTGTTTTTT. The whole variable domain, remainder taken from reference TRBV5-1 and TRBJ2-2, is KAGVTQTPRYLIKTRGQQVTLSCSPISGHRSVSWYQQTPGQGLQFLFEYFSETQRNKGNFPGRFSGRQFSNSRSEMNVSTLELGDSALYLCASGGNGELFFGEGSRLTVL.